Each of the 22 T cell receptor beta chains below was sequenced from the same sample in a study of blood T cell repertoires in COVID-19. The method was immunoSEQ multiplex PCR; TCRdb's version includes in-frame clones alone and lacks a portion of them. The repertoire holds about 290,000 clones, with over 80% as singletons. Sequencing input: peripheral blood. The receptors derive from a woman aged 45 to 65 with active or convalescent COVID-19.

This clone appeared a few times. In nucleotides, the CDR3 is TGTGCCAGCAGTAGTACCCTAGGGGTGGACTATGGCTACACCTTC. It translates to CASSSTLGVDYGYTF. V usage is TRBV6-5 and J usage is TRBJ1-2, with D possibly being TRBD1 (5 bases). Trimming cost V 5 bases and J 3 bases, with 16 bases left between them. CDR1 is MNHEY and CDR2 is SVGAGI in the germline V gene. The CDR3 has 15 amino acids.

The rearrangement joins TRBV30 to TRBJ1-1; 8 bases align to TRBD1. Germline V gives CDR1 GTSNPN, CDR2 SVGIG (reference sequence). The CDR3 runs to 15 residues. J lost 4 bases, V lost 3 bases, and 10 bases had no gene match. CDR3 in DNA: TGTGCCTGGAGCCCGAGGACAGGGCGAGGCACTGAAGCTTTCTTT. Its protein product is CAWSPRTGRGTEAFF.

Only one count was recorded for this clone. The chain has TRBV15 and TRBJ1-1; D is uncertain. The length of the CDR3 is 13 residues. V lost 0 bases, J lost 0 bases, and 2 bases lay in between. Germline assignment: CDR1 LNHNV and CDR2 YYDKDF (reference sequence). The chain's CDR3 is CATSRDMNTEAFF. The CDR3 DNA follows: TGTGCCACCAGCAGAGACATGAACACTGAAGCTTTCTTT.

This clone occurred once. V gene TRBV27 combines with J gene TRBJ1-6; possibly TRBD1 for D (6 bases). Germline values: CDR1 MNHEY, CDR2 SMNVEV (reference sequence). This CDR3 region has 15 residues. Deletions cut 4 bases from V and 8 bases from J, with 15 bases between. CDR3 in amino acids: CASSSHRDKDSPLHF. The CDR3 nucleotides are TGTGCCAGCAGTTCACACCGGGACAAGGATTCACCCCTCCACTTT.

The sample holds a few counts of this clone. DNA for the CDR3: TGTGCCAGCAGTGCCCACAGGGGGATCGGGGGCACTGAAGCTTTCTTT. It translates to CASSAHRGIGGTEAFF. V and J are TRBV27 and TRBJ1-1, with 8 bases aligning to TRBD1. The junction had 12 bases not matched to a gene; V was cut back by 5 bases and J by 4 bases. This CDR3 is built from 16 residues. Germline V gene data show CDR1 as MNHEY and CDR2 as SMNVEV (reference sequence).

This chain connects TRBV27 to TRBJ1-6; 7 bases line up with TRBD1. The CDR3 loop spans 14 amino acids. CDR1 is MNHEY, CDR2 SMNVEV, per germline (reference sequence). Losses at the gene ends were 6 bases for V and 9 bases for J; bases not matched to a gene: 8. The DNA for the CDR3 is TGTGCCAGCAGGGGTCCAGGGGGAAGTTCACCCCTCCACTTT. Its protein is CASRGPGGSSPLHF.

The chain couples TRBV19 to TRBJ1-1; D ambiguous. The germline V gene encodes CDR1 LNHDA and CDR2 SQIVND (reference sequence). The CDR3 totals 13 residues. Deletions cut 4 bases from V and 6 bases from J, with 12 bases between. The CDR3 DNA reads as TGTGCCAGTAGTAACCGACTACAAGCTGAAGCTTTCTTT. It yields the protein CASSNRLQAEAFF.

This sequence joins TRBV5-1 and TRBJ1-5; the D is unclear. Per the germline V gene, CDR1 is SGHRS and CDR2 is YFSETQ. The CDR3 is 15 amino acids. The V gene lost 0 bases and the J gene lost 0 bases, with 7 bases spanning the gap. CDR3 loop: CASSLASGSNQPQHF. For the CDR3, the DNA is TGCGCCAGCAGCTTGGCCTCGGGTAGCAATCAGCCCCAGCATTTT.

The rearrangement links TRBV30 to TRBJ1-1; TRBD1 is a possible D gene (6 bases). This CDR3 has 14 residues. In germline, CDR1 is GTSNPN, CDR2 SVGIG (reference sequence). V was cut by 3 bases and J by 6 bases, with 17 bases left in between. Written as DNA, the CDR3 is TGTGCCTGGAGACCCGGGACATCGAAGGCTGAAGCTTTCTTT. Protein: CAWRPGTSKAEAFF.

This chain uses TRBV28 with TRBJ2-5, with D uncertain. With 6 bases removed from V and 5 bases from J, the gap between germline ends came to 4 bases. The CDR3 length is 10 residues. CDR1 and CDR2 (germline): MDHEN, SYDVKM. CDR3 coding DNA: TGTGCCAGCAGCTCGGAGACCCAGTACTTC. Protein sequence: CASSSETQYF. The full variable domain, completed using reference TRBV28 and TRBJ2-5, is DVKVTQSSRYLVKRTGEKVFLECVQDMDHENMFWYRQDPGLGLRLIYFSYDVKMKEKGDIPEGYSVSREKKERFSLILESASTNQTSMYLCASSSETQYFGPGTRLLVL.

The chain carries TRBV5-1 and TRBJ2-2; no reliable D call. V was trimmed by 0 bases and J by 4 bases, leaving 7 bases between them. Germline-derived CDR1 and CDR2 are SGHRS and YFSETQ. The CDR3 extends over 14 amino acids. In DNA form, the CDR3 reads TGCGCCAGCAGCTTGGTGGGCGTCACCGGGGAGCTGTTTTTT. This translates into CASSLVGVTGELFF.

The V call is TRBV7-2, the J call TRBJ1-1; TRBD1 aligns across 7 bases. Germline trimming cut 3 bases from V and 1 base from J; bases unmatched to any gene: 5. This CDR3 is 15 amino acids long. The germline V gene encodes CDR1 SGHTA and CDR2 FQGNSA. CDR3 amino acids: CASSLTGSGNTEAFF. CDR3 sequence (DNA): TGTGCCAGCAGCTTGACAGGGAGCGGGAACACTGAAGCTTTCTTT.

This chain connects TRBV7-9 to TRBJ1-2; the D gene is possibly TRBD1 (6 bases). V lost 1 base to trimming and J lost 4 bases, with 10 bases between them. This CDR3 has 14 residues. Germline lookup yields CDR1 SEHNR and CDR2 FQNEAQ (reference sequence). The CDR3 loop is CASSLESGAYGYTF. Written as DNA, the CDR3 is TGTGCCAGCAGCTTAGAATCAGGGGCCTATGGCTACACCTTC.

In its sample, this clone was seen many times. The V gene is TRBV10-2, the J gene TRBJ1-6, with 7 bases identical to TRBD1. Trimming at V came to 6 bases and at J to 4 bases, leaving 3 bases not matched to a gene. CDR1 WSHSY and CDR2 SAAADI come from the germline V gene. The CDR3 length is 14 residues. CDR3 residues: CASRSTGYNSPLHF. CDR3 DNA sequence: TGCGCCAGCAGATCGACAGGGTATAATTCACCCCTCCACTTT.

The rearrangement joins TRBV19 to TRBJ2-7; 12 bases fit TRBD2. V was clipped by 4 bases and J by 2 bases; unmatched bases: 3. Germline CDR1 and CDR2: LNHDA and SQIVND (reference sequence). The CDR3 runs 15 residues. This CDR3 is CASSKWTSGTYEQYF. CDR3 DNA: TGTGCCAGTAGTAAGTGGACTAGCGGGACCTACGAGCAGTACTTC. Full variable domain (missing parts from reference TRBV19 and TRBJ2-7): DGGITQSPKYLFRKEGQNVTLSCEQNLNHDAMYWYRQDPGQGLRLIYYSQIVNDFQKGDIAEGYSVSREKKESFPLTVTSAQKNPTAFYLCASSKWTSGTYEQYFGPGTRLTVT.

The chain combines TRBV5-1 with TRBJ2-7; D possibly corresponds to TRBD2 (5 bases). The CDR3 consists of 18 residues. V lost 4 bases and J lost 2, with 25 bases in between. Germline values: CDR1 SGHRS, CDR2 YFSETQ. The CDR3 protein is CASSLPSDPGNSAYEQYF. The CDR3 nucleotides are TGCGCCAGCAGCCTACCCTCAGACCCCGGTAATAGCGCCTACGAGCAGTACTTC.

This chain joins TRBV2 and TRBJ1-2, with a tentative D call TRBD1 (5 bases). The germline V gene encodes CDR1 SNHLY and CDR2 FYNNEI. The CDR3 spans 13 residues. Trimming removed 7 bases from V and 8 bases from J, with 17 bases in between. The CDR3 DNA sequence: TGTGCCAGCAAGGTGGGGCTCTCGAGGGGCTACACCTTC. It translates to CASKVGLSRGYTF.

This clone is a singleton in its sample. CDR3 sequence: CASSLVGQGFSGNTIYF. The CDR3 region has the DNA TGTGCCAGCAGCTTGGTCGGACAGGGATTTTCTGGAAACACCATATATTTT. This sequence joins TRBV5-5 and TRBJ1-3; TRBD1 aligns across 8 bases. Germline CDR1 and CDR2: SGHKS and YYEKEE (reference sequence). The J segment lost 1 base and the V segment lost 0 bases, leaving 6 bases of the junction unmatched. This CDR3 region has 17 residues.

The chain carries TRBV28 and TRBJ1-3; TRBD1 might be the D (6 bases). The CDR3 sequence is 17 residues long. Trimming removed 10 bases from V and 0 bases from J, with 22 bases in between. Germline values: CDR1 MDHEN, CDR2 SYDVKM. CDR3 coding DNA: TGTGCCACCAGAACAGGGATCCCTCCAAACTCTGGAAACACCATATATTTT. As protein: CATRTGIPPNSGNTIYF.

The chain recombines TRBV5-4 with TRBJ1-1; 7 nucleotides line up with TRBD1. V lost 4 bases, J lost 0 bases, and 6 bases stayed unmatched. This CDR3 has 15 amino acids. Per germline, CDR1 SGHNT and CDR2 YYREEE (reference sequence). CDR3 amino acids: CASSPKTGMNTEAFF. CDR3 sequence (DNA): TGTGCCAGCAGCCCCAAGACAGGGATGAACACTGAAGCTTTCTTT.

The V gene is TRBV3-1 (or the pseudogene TRBV3-2), the J gene TRBJ2-3; D is unclear. Trimming stripped 0 bases from V and 2 bases from J, with 15 bases between. This CDR3 comprises 17 residues. CDR1 LGHDT and CDR2 YNNKEL come from the germline V gene (reference sequence). CDR3 loop: CASSQDTGATITDTQYF. CDR3 bases: TGTGCCAGCAGCCAAGATACGGGTGCAACTATCACAGATACGCAGTATTTT.

The V and J genes are TRBV28 and TRBJ1-2; TRBD1 is a possible D gene (5 bases). The V end was cut by 6 bases, the J end by 0 bases, with 14 bases between. The CDR3 has 15 residues. CDR1 and CDR2 (germline): MDHEN, SYDVKM. CDR3 DNA sequence: TGTGCCAGCAGGGTTGGTACAGGCTCTAACTATGGCTACACCTTC. The encoded protein is CASRVGTGSNYGYTF.